One and the same sample provided the 16 T cell receptor beta chains below, sequenced in a study of blood T cell repertoires in COVID-19. TCRdb's table, derived via immunoSEQ multiplex PCR, lists solely in-frame clones and lacks some. The repertoire holds 120,000 or so clones, with 90% as singletons. The sequencing input was peripheral blood. The source of these receptors is a woman aged 60-75 years with COVID-19, enrolled during active disease.

This chain joins TRBV7-9 and TRBJ1-1; D is unresolved. V lost 3 bases and J 1 base, leaving 12 bases between the germline ends. This CDR3 is built from 15 residues. The germline V gene has CDR1 SEHNR and CDR2 FQNEAQ (reference sequence). The DNA of the CDR3 is TGTGCCAGCAGCTTTTGGGAGACAAGGAACACTGAAGCTTTCTTT. It translates to CASSFWETRNTEAFF.

The chain employs TRBV6-5 and TRBJ2-7; TRBD1 aligns across 8 bases. The CDR3 runs 15 residues. Germline CDR1 reads MNHEY; CDR2 reads SVGAGI. The trim removed 6 bases at V and 4 bases at J, leaving 11 bases unmatched. CDR3: CASSPRTGKGYEQYF. The CDR3 DNA follows: TGTGCCAGCAGCCCCCGGACAGGGAAAGGGTACGAGCAGTACTTC.

The chain carries TRBV5-3 and TRBJ1-3; TRBD1 agrees at 10 bases. TRBV5-3 is reported as an ORF; its role is uncertain. The CDR3 runs 15 residues. V was pared by 4 bases and J by 4 bases, with 5 bases of the junction left unmatched. DNA of the CDR3: TGTGCCAGAAGCAGACAGGGGGCTAAAGGAAACACCATATATTTT. It codes for CARSRQGAKGNTIYF.

The chain joins TRBV19 to TRBJ1-1, with TRBD1 identical over 9 bases. Germline trimming cut 5 bases from V and 4 bases from J; bases unmatched to any gene: 11. The germline V gene encodes CDR1 LNHDA and CDR2 SQIVND (reference sequence). The CDR3 spans 16 residues. The CDR3 region is CASSVGQGNGITEAFF. In DNA, the CDR3 is TGTGCCAGTAGTGTCGGACAGGGGAACGGTATCACTGAAGCTTTCTTT.

This clone was found a few times. The V call is TRBV24-1, the J call TRBJ2-5; TRBD1 might be the D (6 bases). This CDR3 spans 16 amino acids. Trimming cost V 6 bases and J 7 bases, with 23 bases left between them. Looked up from germline, CDR1 is KGHDR and CDR2 is SFDVKD. The CDR3 protein is CATSPGGAGARGTQYF. CDR3 DNA sequence: TGTGCCACCAGTCCAGGCGGCGCAGGGGCAAGAGGGACCCAGTACTTC.

The chain links TRBV28 to TRBJ2-7; 10 bases align to TRBD2. With 1 base clipped from V and 4 bases from J, the junction kept 7 bases outside the gene matches. This CDR3 is 16 amino acids long. Per the germline V gene, CDR1 is MDHEN and CDR2 is SYDVKM. The CDR3 DNA follows: TGTGCCAGCAGTTTATTTAGAGCGGGGGGGCTTTACGAGCAGTACTTC. Its translation: CASSLFRAGGLYEQYF.

This clone has a single count. The chain employs TRBV24-1 and TRBJ2-2, with 7 bases fitting TRBD1. Germline lookup yields CDR1 KGHDR and CDR2 SFDVKD. Trimming cost V 4 bases and J 6 bases; bases outside gene matches: 10. The CDR3 spans 16 residues. The CDR3 loop is CATSDTRQGTPGELFF. In nucleotides, the CDR3 is TGTGCCACCAGTGACACCCGACAGGGAACCCCCGGGGAGCTGTTTTTT.

The gene calls are TRBV6-5 and TRBJ1-5; D gene ambiguous. The CDR3 totals 15 residues. CDR1 is MNHEY and CDR2 is SVGAGI in the germline V gene. Trimming removed 7 bases from V and 1 base from J, with 14 bases in between. CDR3 loop: CASNFEGGSNQPQHF. CDR3 nucleotides: TGTGCCAGCAACTTCGAGGGCGGAAGCAATCAGCCCCAGCATTTT.

The chain employs TRBV16 and TRBJ1-2; D gene ambiguous. The CDR3 totals 15 residues. Germline CDR1 is KGHSY and CDR2 is FQNENV. The V and J ends lost 2 bases and 1 base respectively, with 11 bases between them. CDR3 amino acids: CASSQSVSFNYGYTF. DNA for the CDR3: TGTGCCAGCAGCCAAAGCGTCTCTTTTAACTATGGCTACACCTTC.

The V and J genes are TRBV11-2 and TRBJ1-3; D ambiguous. The CDR3 length is 12 residues. The germline V gene has CDR1 SGHAT and CDR2 FQNNGV. V lost 3 bases to trimming and J lost 5 bases, with 5 bases between them. CDR3 in DNA: TGTGCCAGCAGCTTGAGTAGAAACACCATATATTTT. Protein product: CASSLSRNTIYF.

The chain uses TRBV29-1 and TRBJ1-2; D gene uncertain. The germline V gene has CDR1 SQVTM and CDR2 ANQGSEA. V was cut by 6 bases and J by 0 bases, with 8 bases left in between. The CDR3 is 12 residues long. The CDR3 region is CSVRMSNYGYTF. The CDR3 DNA reads TGCAGCGTCAGAATGTCTAACTATGGCTACACCTTC.

The chain links TRBV7-9 to TRBJ1-6; D not resolved. V lost 0 bases and J 9 bases, leaving 12 bases between the germline ends. The CDR3 has 15 residues. The germline V gene has CDR1 SEHNR and CDR2 FQNEAQ (reference sequence). CDR3 protein: CASSLALGEGSPLHF. DNA for the CDR3: TGTGCCAGCAGCTTAGCGCTCGGGGAAGGTTCACCCCTCCACTTT.

The chain carries TRBV18 and TRBJ2-5; 9 bases are shared with TRBD1. J gave up 4 bases and V 3 bases, and 9 bases lay outside the gene matches. This CDR3 contains 16 residues. CDR1 and CDR2 (germline): KGHSH, LQKENI. CDR3 nucleotide sequence: TGTGCCAGCTCACCTTACTCAGCGACAGGGGGAGAGACCCAGTACTTC. Its protein is CASSPYSATGGETQYF.

The genes are TRBV7-3 and TRBJ2-2; 9 bases match TRBD1. There are 17 residues in the CDR3. Germline-derived CDR1 and CDR2 are SGHTA and FQGTGA. V lost 5 bases and J lost 5; bases outside the gene matches: 12. CDR3 nucleotide sequence: TGTGCCAGCAGCCTCTCCGGGACAGGGAAAGTGACCGGGGAGCTGTTTTTT. Protein sequence: CASSLSGTGKVTGELFF.

The chain employs TRBV12-3 or TRBV12-4 and TRBJ2-2; a possible D gene is TRBD2 (5 bases). The CDR3 runs 12 residues. Trimming stripped 6 bases from V and 7 bases from J, with 9 bases between. Here the CDR3 reads CASRGEVGELFF. The CDR3 DNA reads TGTGCCAGCAGGGGAGAGGTCGGGGAGCTGTTTTTT.

The chain uses TRBV7-3 and TRBJ1-5; a weak D match, TRBD1 (5 bases). The length of the CDR3 is 13 residues. V lost 4 bases to trimming and J lost 6 bases, with 10 bases between them. The germline gives CDR1 SGHTA, CDR2 FQGTGA. The CDR3 nucleotides read TGTGCCAGCAGCTCTACGCAGGGTCAGCCCCAGCATTTT. Protein: CASSSTQGQPQHF.